This T cell receptor (beta chain) was recorded in a study of T cell responses to AZD1222 COVID-19 vaccine. Study overall: Samples with a second dose at about 4 or about 12 weeks were pooled together.

Broader study findings: Nearly half of spike-specific TCRs reportedly target unmutated variant regions. Two AZD1222 administrations were followed by greater Spike-specific TCR breadth and depth.

A word on this clone: Its target is unknown.

CDR3 length: 14 amino acids. Germline CDR1 is SGHDT and CDR2 is YYEEEE. Trimming removed 0 bases at V and 7 bases at J, with 13 bases between. Assay: immunoSEQ multiplex PCR; the TCRdb copy retains only in-frame clones and omits some. The table includes 120,000 or so clones, 85% to 90% detected once. The chain couples TRBV5-6 to TRBJ1-2, with a weak D call TRBD1 (5 bases). The sequencing used peripheral blood, collected on day 0 of AZD1222 vaccination. This sequence originates from an adult in good health. This CDR3 reads CASSLATAGRGYTF. CDR3 DNA sequence: TGTGCCAGCAGCTTGGCCACGGCAGGGCGTGGCTACACCTTC.